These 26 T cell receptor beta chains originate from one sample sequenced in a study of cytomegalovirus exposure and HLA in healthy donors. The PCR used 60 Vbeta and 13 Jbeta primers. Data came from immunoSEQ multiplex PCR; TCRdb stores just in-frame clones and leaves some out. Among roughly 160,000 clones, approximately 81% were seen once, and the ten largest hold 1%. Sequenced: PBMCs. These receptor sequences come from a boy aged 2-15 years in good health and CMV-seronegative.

CDR3 sequence: CASSPGLAGGLSSYNEQFF. The DNA for the CDR3 is TGTGCCAGCAGTCCTGGACTAGCGGGGGGTCTAAGCTCCTACAATGAGCAGTTCTTC. V and J are TRBV27 and TRBJ2-1; 14 nucleotides align to TRBD2. CDR1 is MNHEY and CDR2 is SMNVEV in the germline V gene (reference sequence). This CDR3 region has 19 residues. V was clipped by 5 bases and J by 0 bases; unmatched bases: 9.

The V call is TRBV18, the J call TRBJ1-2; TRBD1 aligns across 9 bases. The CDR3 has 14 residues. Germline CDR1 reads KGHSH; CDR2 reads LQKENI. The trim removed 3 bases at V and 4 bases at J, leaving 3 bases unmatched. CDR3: CASSPSDRGYGYTF. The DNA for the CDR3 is TGTGCCAGCTCACCCTCGGACAGGGGCTATGGCTACACCTTC.

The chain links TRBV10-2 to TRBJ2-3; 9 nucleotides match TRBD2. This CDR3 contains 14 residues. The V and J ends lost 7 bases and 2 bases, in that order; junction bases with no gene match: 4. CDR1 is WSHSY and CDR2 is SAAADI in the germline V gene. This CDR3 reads CASIGLANTDTQYF. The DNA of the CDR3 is TGCGCCAGCATAGGACTAGCGAACACAGATACGCAGTATTTT.

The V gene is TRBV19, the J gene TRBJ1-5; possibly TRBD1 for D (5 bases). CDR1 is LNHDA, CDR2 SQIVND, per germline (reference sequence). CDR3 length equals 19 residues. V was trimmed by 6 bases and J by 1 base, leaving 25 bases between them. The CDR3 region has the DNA TGTGCCAGTAGCCTAAGGTCACATGGGGCTCTCGTGAGCAATCAGCCCCAGCATTTT. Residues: CASSLRSHGALVSNQPQHF.

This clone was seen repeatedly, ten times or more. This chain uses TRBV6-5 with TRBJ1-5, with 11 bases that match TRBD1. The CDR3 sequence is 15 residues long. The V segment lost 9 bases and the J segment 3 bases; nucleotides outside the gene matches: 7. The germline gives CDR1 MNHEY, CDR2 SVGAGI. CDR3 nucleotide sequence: TGTGCCAGTCCCGGGACAGGGGGTAACAATCAGCCCCAGCATTTT. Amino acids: CASPGTGGNNQPQHF.

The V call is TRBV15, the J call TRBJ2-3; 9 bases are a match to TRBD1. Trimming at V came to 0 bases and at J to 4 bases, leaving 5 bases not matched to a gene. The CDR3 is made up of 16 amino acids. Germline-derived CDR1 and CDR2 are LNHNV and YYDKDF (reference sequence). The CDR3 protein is CATSRDDTGGADTQYF. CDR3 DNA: TGTGCCACCAGCAGAGATGATACAGGGGGCGCAGATACGCAGTATTTT.

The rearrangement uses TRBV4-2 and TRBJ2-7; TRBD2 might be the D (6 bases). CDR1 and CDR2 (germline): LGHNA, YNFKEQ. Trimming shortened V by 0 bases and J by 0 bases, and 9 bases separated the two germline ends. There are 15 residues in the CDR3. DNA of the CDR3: TGTGCCAGCAGCCAAGAATCTAGCGTCTCCTACGAGCAGTACTTC. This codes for CASSQESSVSYEQYF.

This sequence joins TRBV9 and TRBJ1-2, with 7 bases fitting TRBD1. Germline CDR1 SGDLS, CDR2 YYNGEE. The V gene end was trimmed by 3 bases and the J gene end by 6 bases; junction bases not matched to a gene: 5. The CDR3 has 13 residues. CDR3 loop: CASSGYRGDGYTF. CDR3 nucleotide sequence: TGTGCCAGCAGCGGTTACAGGGGTGATGGCTACACCTTC.

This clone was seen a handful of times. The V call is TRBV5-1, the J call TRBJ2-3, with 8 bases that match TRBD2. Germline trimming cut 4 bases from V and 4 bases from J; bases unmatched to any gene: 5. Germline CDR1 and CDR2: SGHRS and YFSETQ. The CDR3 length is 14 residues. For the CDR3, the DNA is TGCGCCAGCAGCGCCGGGGGGGCCCCAGATACGCAGTATTTT. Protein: CASSAGGAPDTQYF. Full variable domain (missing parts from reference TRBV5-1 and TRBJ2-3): KAGVTQTPRYLIKTRGQQVTLSCSPISGHRSVSWYQQTPGQGLQFLFEYFSETQRNKGNFPGRFSGRQFSNSRSEMNVSTLELGDSALYLCASSAGGAPDTQYFGPGTRLTVL.

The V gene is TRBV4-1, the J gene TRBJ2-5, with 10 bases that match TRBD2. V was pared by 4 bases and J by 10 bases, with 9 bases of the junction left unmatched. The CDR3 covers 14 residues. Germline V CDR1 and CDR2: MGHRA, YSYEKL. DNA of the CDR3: TGCGCCAGCAGCCTTAGAAGCGGGGGGGCGATCCAGTACTTC. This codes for CASSLRSGGAIQYF.

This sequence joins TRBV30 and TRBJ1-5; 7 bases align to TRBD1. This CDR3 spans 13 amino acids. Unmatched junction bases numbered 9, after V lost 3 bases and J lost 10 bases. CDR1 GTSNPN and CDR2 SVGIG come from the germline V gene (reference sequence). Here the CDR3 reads CAWRDLQGSPQHF. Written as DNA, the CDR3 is TGTGCCTGGAGGGATCTACAGGGGTCTCCCCAGCATTTT.

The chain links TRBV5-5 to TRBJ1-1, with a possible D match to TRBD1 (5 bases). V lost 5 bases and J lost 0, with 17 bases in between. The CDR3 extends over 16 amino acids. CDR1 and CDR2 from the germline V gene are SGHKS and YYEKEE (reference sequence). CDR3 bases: TGTGCCAGCAGGAGGAGGGACGGAGGGATGAACACTGAAGCTTTCTTT. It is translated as CASRRRDGGMNTEAFF. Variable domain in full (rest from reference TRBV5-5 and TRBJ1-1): DAGVTQSPTHLIKTRGQQVTLRCSPISGHKSVSWYQQVLGQGPQFIFQYYEKEERGRGNFPDRFSARQFPNYSSELNVNALLLGDSALYLCASRRRDGGMNTEAFFGQGTRLTVV.

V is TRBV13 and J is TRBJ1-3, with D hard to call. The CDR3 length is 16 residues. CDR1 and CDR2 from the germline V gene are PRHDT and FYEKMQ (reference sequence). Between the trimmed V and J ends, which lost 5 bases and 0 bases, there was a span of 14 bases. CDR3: CASSPTSQVSGNTIYF. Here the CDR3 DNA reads TGTGCCAGCAGCCCAACATCGCAGGTCTCTGGAAACACCATATATTTT. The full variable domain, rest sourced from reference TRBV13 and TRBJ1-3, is AAGVIQSPRHLIKEKRETATLKCYPIPRHDTVYWYQQGPGQDPQFLISFYEKMQSDKGSIPDRFSAQQFSDYHSELNMSSLELGDSALYFCASSPTSQVSGNTIYFGEGSWLTVV.

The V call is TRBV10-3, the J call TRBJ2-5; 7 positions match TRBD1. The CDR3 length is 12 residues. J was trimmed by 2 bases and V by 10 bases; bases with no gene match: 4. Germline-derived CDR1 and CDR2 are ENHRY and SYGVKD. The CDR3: CATSGQQETQYF. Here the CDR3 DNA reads TGTGCCACCTCGGGACAGCAAGAGACCCAGTACTTC.

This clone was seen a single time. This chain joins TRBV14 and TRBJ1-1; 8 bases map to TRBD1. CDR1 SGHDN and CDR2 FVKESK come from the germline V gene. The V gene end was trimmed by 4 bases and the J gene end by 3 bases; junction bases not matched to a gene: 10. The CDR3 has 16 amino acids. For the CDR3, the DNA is TGTGCCAGCAGCCTACGATACAGGGGGAAAGACACTGAAGCTTTCTTT. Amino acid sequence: CASSLRYRGKDTEAFF.

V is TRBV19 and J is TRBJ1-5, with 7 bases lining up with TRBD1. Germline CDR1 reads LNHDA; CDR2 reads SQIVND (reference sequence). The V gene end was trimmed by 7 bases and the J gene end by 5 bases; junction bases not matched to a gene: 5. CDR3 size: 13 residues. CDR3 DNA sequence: TGTGCCAGTACCGGGACAGAGGATCAGCCCCAGCATTTT. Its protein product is CASTGTEDQPQHF.

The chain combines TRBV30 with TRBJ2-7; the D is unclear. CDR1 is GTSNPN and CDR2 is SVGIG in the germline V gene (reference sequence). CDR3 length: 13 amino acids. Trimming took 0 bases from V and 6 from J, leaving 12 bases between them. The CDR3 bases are TGTGCCTGGAGTGTCGGAACACCAGGCGAGCAGTACGTC. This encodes CAWSVGTPGEQYV.

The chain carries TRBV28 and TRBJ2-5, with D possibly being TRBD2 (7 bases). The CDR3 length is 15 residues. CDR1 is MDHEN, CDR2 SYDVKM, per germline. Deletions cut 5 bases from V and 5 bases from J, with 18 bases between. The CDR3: CASSAPRGAGETQYF. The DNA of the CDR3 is TGTGCCAGCAGTGCGCCTCGGGGGGCCGGGGAGACCCAGTACTTC. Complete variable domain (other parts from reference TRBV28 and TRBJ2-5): DVKVTQSSRYLVKRTGEKVFLECVQDMDHENMFWYRQDPGLGLRLIYFSYDVKMKEKGDIPEGYSVSREKKERFSLILESASTNQTSMYLCASSAPRGAGETQYFGPGTRLLVL.

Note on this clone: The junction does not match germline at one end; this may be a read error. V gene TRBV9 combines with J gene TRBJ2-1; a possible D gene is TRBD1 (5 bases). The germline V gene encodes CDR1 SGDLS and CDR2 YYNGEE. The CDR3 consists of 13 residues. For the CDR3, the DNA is TGTGCCAGCAGCGTAGGGGGCTACGATGAGCAGTTCTTC. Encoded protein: CASSVGGYDEQFF.

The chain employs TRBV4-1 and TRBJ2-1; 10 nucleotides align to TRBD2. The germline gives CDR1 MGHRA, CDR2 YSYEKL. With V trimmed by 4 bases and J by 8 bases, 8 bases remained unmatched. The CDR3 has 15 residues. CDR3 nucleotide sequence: TGCGCCAGCAGCCCGAGGGCTAGCGGGGGATATGAGCAGTTCTTC. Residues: CASSPRASGGYEQFF.

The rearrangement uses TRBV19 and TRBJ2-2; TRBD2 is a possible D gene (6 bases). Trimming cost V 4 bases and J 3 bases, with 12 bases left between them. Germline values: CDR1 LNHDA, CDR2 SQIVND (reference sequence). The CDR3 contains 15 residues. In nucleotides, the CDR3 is TGTGCCAGTAGTAGCGGGGCTACTGACACCGGGGAGCTGTTTTTT. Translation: CASSSGATDTGELFF.

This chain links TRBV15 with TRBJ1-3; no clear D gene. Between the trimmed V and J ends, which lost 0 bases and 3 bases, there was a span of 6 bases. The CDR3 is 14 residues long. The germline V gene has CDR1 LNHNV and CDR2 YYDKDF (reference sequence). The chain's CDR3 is CATSRDADGNTIYF. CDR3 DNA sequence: TGTGCCACCAGCAGAGATGCGGATGGAAACACCATATATTTT.

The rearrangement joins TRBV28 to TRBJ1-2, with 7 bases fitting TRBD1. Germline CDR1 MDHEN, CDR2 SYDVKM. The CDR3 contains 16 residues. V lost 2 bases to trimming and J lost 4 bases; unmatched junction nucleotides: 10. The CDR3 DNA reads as TGTGCCAGCAGTTTACCGTGGCAGGGGGTGATCTATGGCTACACCTTC. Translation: CASSLPWQGVIYGYTF.

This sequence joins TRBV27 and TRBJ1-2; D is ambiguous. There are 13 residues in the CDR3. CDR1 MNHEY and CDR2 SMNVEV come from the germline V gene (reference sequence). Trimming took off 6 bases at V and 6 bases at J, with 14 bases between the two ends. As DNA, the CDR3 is TGTGCCAGCAGCCCAGGTCCCCATAATGGCTACACCTTC. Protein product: CASSPGPHNGYTF.

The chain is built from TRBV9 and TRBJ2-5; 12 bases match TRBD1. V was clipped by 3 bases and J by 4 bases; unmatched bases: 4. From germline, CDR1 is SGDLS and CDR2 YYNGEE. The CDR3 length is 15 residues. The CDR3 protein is CASSAGTGGPETQYF. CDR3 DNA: TGTGCCAGCAGCGCCGGGACAGGGGGCCCAGAGACCCAGTACTTC.

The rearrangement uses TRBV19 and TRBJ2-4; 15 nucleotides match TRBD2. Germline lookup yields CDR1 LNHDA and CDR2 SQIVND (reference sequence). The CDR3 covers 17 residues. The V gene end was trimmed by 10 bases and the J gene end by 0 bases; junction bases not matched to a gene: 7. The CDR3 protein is CATQGLAGGLAKNIQYF. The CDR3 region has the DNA TGTGCCACCCAGGGACTAGCGGGAGGCCTAGCCAAAAACATTCAGTACTTC.